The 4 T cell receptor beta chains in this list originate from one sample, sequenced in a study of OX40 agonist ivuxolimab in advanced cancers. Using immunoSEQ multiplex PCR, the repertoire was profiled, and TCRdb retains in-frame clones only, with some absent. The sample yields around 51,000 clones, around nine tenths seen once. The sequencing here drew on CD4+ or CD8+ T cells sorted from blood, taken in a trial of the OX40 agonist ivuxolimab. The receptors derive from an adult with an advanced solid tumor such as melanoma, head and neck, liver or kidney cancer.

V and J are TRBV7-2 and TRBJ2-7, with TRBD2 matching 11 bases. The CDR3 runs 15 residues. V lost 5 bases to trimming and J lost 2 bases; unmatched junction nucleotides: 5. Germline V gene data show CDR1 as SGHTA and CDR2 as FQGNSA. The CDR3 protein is CASSTPGLAAYEQYF. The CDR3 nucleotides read TGTGCCAGCAGCACGCCGGGACTAGCGGCCTACGAGCAGTACTTC.

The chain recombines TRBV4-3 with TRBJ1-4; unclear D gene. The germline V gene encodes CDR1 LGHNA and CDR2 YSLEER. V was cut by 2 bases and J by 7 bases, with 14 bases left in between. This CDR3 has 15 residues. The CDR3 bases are TGCGCCAGCAGCCAAAAATTGGTCGGACGTGAAAAACTGTTTTTT. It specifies CASSQKLVGREKLFF.

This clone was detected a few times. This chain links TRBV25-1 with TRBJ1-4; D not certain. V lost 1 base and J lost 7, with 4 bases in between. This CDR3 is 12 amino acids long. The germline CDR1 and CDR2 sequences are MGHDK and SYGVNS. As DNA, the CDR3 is TGTGCCAGCAGTGAATTTGGTGAAAAACTGTTTTTT. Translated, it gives CASSEFGEKLFF.

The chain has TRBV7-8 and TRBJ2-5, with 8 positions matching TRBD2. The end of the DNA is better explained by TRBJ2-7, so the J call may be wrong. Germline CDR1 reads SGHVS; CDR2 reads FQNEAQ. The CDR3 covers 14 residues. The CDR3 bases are TGTGCCAGCGGGGACGGGACTAGAAAATACGAGCAGTACTTC. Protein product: CASGDGTRKYEQYF.